Listed below are T cell receptor beta chains from one sample, sequenced in a study of blood T cell repertoires in COVID-19. TCRdb's copy holds only in-frame clones and misses some; the assay was immunoSEQ multiplex PCR. The sample carries some 150,000 clones, around 80% recorded once. The sample was peripheral blood. The source of these receptors is a woman older than 75 with active or convalescent COVID-19. The conserved cysteine and the conserved F or W are not part of the CDR3 here. A D gene is named only where the DNA matches it firmly.

>12|TRBV7-9|TRBD1
ASSLGQGWEKLF
>14|TRBV4-3|NA
ASSQDIGQDYTEAF
>12|TRBV3-1/TRBV3-2|NA
ASSQDRGDYGYT
>13|TRBV19|TRBD1
ASIDPGGKNTEAF
>14|TRBV30|NA
AWSVWGARDNTEAF
>16|TRBV27|NA
ASSLRSDRSTSKNIQY
>12|TRBV19|TRBD1
ASSRGQAGQPQH
>14|TRBV27|TRBD1
ASSLQGAYSNQPQH
>13|TRBV3-1/TRBV3-2|NA
ASSQASGSSYGYT
>13|TRBV2|NA
ASTGGASSGNTIY
>11|TRBV10-1|NA
ASSDNRNYEQY
>14|TRBV7-9|TRBD2
ASSLGRLAGTDTQY
>11|TRBV7-2|TRBD1
ASSSRTGYGYT
>11|TRBV2|NA
ASSRGGNQPQH
>13|TRBV7-2|NA
ASSLEGNRGQPQH
>13|TRBV10-1|TRBD2
ASSESRGSTDTQY
>11|TRBV18|NA
ASSPPTIETQY
>13|TRBV7-3|NA
ASSLTARAGSPLH
>12|TRBV6-5|TRBD1
ASSSQGATYEQY
>14|TRBV5-1|NA
ASSLGGGGSYNEQF
>15|TRBV5-1|TRBD2
ASSLRTSGGSSYEQY
>17|TRBV7-9|TRBD1
ASSRRGTGNSSMNTEAF
>14|TRBV28|NA
ASSFRRDSFSEKLF
>11|TRBV7-9|NA
ASSFGTDNEQF
>9|TRBV20-1|TRBD1
SPGQGVLAF
>12|TRBV18|NA
ASSPPEASYEQY
>11|TRBV5-1|NA
ASSPQLNSPLH
>9|TRBV11-2|NA
ASSLGTSRF
>14|TRBV13|NA
ASSLGLLGNTGELF
>14|TRBV7-2|TRBD1
ASSLSGGNAPSPLH
>14|TRBV4-3|TRBD2
ASSQEAGLAVDEQF
>9|TRBV29-1|NA
SVLGGYGYT
>13|TRBV15|TRBD2
ATSRDAGGLDEQF
>13|TRBV18|NA
ASSGTNRGSQPQH
>16|TRBV5-6|TRBD1
ASSNLPGQGSTGPEAF
>15|TRBV7-6|NA
ASSLVSGALSTDTQY
>12|TRBV19|NA
ASRSTVDTDTQY
>13|TRBV3-1/TRBV3-2|TRBD1
ASSQDRASNQPQH
>12|TRBV27|TRBD1
ASSPLQGARPQH
>12|TRBV3-1/TRBV3-2|NA
ASSHLEANYGYT
>13|TRBV3-1/TRBV3-2|TRBD1
ASSLPGGRGETQY
>13|TRBV27|TRBD2
ASSLAGGRTGELF
>12|TRBV2|TRBD1
AYRDGQGGQPQH
>13|TRBV6-5|NA
ASSYQVRNTGELF
>12|TRBV19|NA
ASSRRSGNQPQH
>18|TRBV7-8|TRBD1
ASSERGGQGFRVGNQPQH
>11|TRBV6-1|NA
ASSEEQGGVAF
>14|TRBV5-1|TRBD1
ASSSGQGGAEEKLF
>11|TRBV12-3/TRBV12-4|NA
ASSFLQYNEQF
>11|TRBV3-1/TRBV3-2|TRBD1
ASRTGTDSGYT
>13|TRBV30|TRBD1
AWNVGGQGSKPQH
>14|TRBV6-4|TRBD1
ASKLDRDHSNQPQH